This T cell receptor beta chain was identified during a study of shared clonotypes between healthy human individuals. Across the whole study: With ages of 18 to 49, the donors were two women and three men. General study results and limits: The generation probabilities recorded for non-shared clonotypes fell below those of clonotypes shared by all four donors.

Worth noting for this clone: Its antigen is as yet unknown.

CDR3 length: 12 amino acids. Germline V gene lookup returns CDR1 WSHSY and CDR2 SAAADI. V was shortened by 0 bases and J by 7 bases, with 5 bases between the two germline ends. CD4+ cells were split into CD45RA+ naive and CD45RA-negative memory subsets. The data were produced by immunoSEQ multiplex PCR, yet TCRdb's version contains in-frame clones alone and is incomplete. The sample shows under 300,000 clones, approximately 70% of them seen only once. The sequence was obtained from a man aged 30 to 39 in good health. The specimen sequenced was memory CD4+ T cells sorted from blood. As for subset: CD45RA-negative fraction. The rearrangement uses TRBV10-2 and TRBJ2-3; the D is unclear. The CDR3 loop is CASSESWNTQYF. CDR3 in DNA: TGCGCCAGCAGTGAGTCTTGGAATACGCAGTATTTT.